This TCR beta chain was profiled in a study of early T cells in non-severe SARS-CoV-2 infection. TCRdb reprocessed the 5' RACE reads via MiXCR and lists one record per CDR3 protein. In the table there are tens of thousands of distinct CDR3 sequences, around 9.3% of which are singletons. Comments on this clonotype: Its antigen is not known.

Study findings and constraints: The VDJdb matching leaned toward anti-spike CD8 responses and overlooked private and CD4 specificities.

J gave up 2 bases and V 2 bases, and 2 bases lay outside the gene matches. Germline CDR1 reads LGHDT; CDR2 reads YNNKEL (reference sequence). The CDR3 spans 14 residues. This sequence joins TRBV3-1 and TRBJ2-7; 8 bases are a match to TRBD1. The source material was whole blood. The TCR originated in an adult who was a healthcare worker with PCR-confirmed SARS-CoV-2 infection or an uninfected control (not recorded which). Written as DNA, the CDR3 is TGTGCCAGCAGCCAACTCAGGGGGCCCTACGAGCAGTACTTC. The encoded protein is CASSQLRGPYEQYF.